This T cell receptor beta chain was found in a study of Graves' ophthalmopathy and Graves' hyperthyroidism. Amplified TCR beta CDR3 regions were obtained using RNA transcripts as template. First-round RT-PCR employed HTBI primers, with a second-round multiplex PCR after it. TCRdb redid the calling of the multiplex PCR reads with MiXCR, one entry per CDR3 protein. The sample lists almost 750,000 distinct CDR3 sequences, roughly two fifths occurring once. Whole-study findings and limits: Appearing in blood as well were most expanded thyroid clonotypes above 0.001 frequency.

The CDR3 is 15 amino acids. The germline CDR1 and CDR2 sequences are SGHAT and FQNNGV. Deletions cut 2 bases from V and 6 bases from J, with 16 bases between. Moderate-to-severe activity, CAS at least 3, NOSPECS at least 4 and duration under 3 months characterized donors with ophthalmopathy. Clinical symptoms, serum thyroxine, TRAb, thyroid ultrasound and orbital computed tomography determined diagnosis. The authors used Ficoll-Paque density gradient centrifugation to separate PBMCs. The input was 8.5 to 10 ml of fresh peripheral blood. In regard to this clonotype: Its antigen is not identified.

The clonotype originates from an adult man with Graves' ophthalmopathy. This chain uses TRBV11-2 with TRBJ1-1; the D gene is possibly TRBD1 (6 bases). The sequencing input was peripheral blood. The CDR3 DNA reads as TGTGCCAGCAGCTTACTCTTTTCGGGGGGCTCTGAAGCTTTCTTT. Protein product: CASSLLFSGGSEAFF.